This TCR beta chain was identified in a study of tumour-infiltrating T cells in Burkitt lymphoma. Overall study context: Survival, overall and progression-free, tracked with productive clonality.

This CDR3 has 13 amino acids. J was trimmed by 3 bases and V by 7 bases; bases with no gene match: 4. Germline loops: CDR1 SQVTM, CDR2 ANQGSEA. Sequencing used immunoSEQ multiplex PCR; TCRdb keeps in-frame clones, though not all of them. The profile shows around 8,000 clones, 73% of them singletons. The V call is TRBV29-1, the J call TRBJ1-4; 8 nucleotides align to TRBD1. This TCR was sampled from a human donor with diffuse large B-cell lymphoma. Specimen: tumor tissue. The CDR3 protein is CSGLTGANEKLFF. The CDR3 nucleotides are TGCAGCGGGCTGACAGGGGCTAATGAAAAACTGTTTTTT.